The rows below give T cell receptor beta chains drawn from one sample of a study of blood T cell dynamics during melanoma immunotherapy. The assay was immunoSEQ multiplex PCR, and TCRdb's table has in-frame clones only and misses some. The sample comprises approximately 9,700 clones, 80% to 90% of which are singletons, and more than 25% rests with the top ten. This material consisted of blood, taken from a patient treated with checkpoint blockade. The receptors stem from a human donor with melanoma. Both conserved end residues are part of each CDR3. A D gene is named only where the DNA matches it firmly. Where a row states a size, it is once, few, many or the class of an expanded clone; other rows omit it.

clone size	V gene	J gene	D gene	CDR3 protein	CDR3 DNA
.	TRBV7-6	TRBJ2-7	TRBD2	CASSPRTSGNPYEQYF	TGTGCCAGCAGCCCGCGGACTAGCGGGAACCCCTACGAGCAGTACTTC
.	TRBV5-1	TRBJ2-7	.	CASSPTTSPGYEQYF	TGCGCCAGCAGCCCAACTACCTCCCCGGGGTACGAGCAGTACTTC
.	TRBV2	TRBJ2-5	.	CASGGPSGPQYF	TGTGCCAGCGGAGGTCCCTCGGGTCCCCAGTACTTC
.	TRBV19	TRBJ2-1	TRBD1	CASSILGGQGAKAYNEQFF	TGTGCCAGTAGTATCTTGGGGGGCCAGGGGGCTAAGGCCTACAATGAGCAGTTCTTC
.	TRBV6-5	TRBJ2-1	.	CASSYSVGQFF	TGTGCCAGCAGTTACTCGGTGGGGCAGTTCTTC
.	TRBV28	TRBJ1-1	TRBD1	CASSSTGGGTEAFF	TGTGCCAGCAGTTCGACAGGGGGCGGCACTGAAGCTTTCTTT
few	TRBV6-6	TRBJ2-4	.	CASSRDSRGNIQYF	TGTGCCAGCAGTCGTGACAGTCGGGGGAACATTCAGTACTTC
.	TRBV7-9	TRBJ1-4	.	CASSPRGGGLANEKLFF	TGTGCCAGCAGCCCCCGTGGGGGGGGCTTGGCTAATGAAAAACTGTTTTTT
.	TRBV9	TRBJ1-5	.	CASSVEGGNQPQHF	TGTGCCAGCAGCGTAGAGGGGGGGAATCAGCCCCAGCATTTT
.	TRBV5-8	TRBJ1-4	.	CASSLVPGANEKLFF	TGTGCCAGCAGCTTGGTGCCGGGGGCTAATGAAAAACTGTTTTTT
.	TRBV27	TRBJ1-4	.	CASQRGVGEKLFF	TGTGCCAGCCAGCGCGGTGTGGGAGAAAAACTGTTTTTT
.	TRBV5-6	TRBJ2-7	.	CASSWGAGYEQYF	TGTGCCAGCAGCTGGGGAGCCGGGTACGAGCAGTACTTC
.	TRBV5-1	TRBJ2-7	TRBD1	CASSLAGQGTYEQYF	TGCGCCAGCAGCTTGGCGGGACAGGGAACCTACGAGCAGTACTTC
.	TRBV6-5	TRBJ2-1	.	CASSRTLGLADEQFF	TGTGCCAGCAGTCGGACCCTAGGCCTTGCCGATGAGCAGTTCTTC
.	TRBV2	TRBJ2-5	TRBD1	CASKSATGETQYF	TGTGCCAGCAAATCTGCGACAGGGGAGACCCAGTACTTC
.	TRBV10-3	TRBJ2-3	TRBD2	CAISESTVAGGEDTQYF	TGTGCCATCAGTGAGTCGACGGTAGCGGGAGGTGAAGATACGCAGTATTTT
.	TRBV5-4	TRBJ1-1	.	CASSFGNTEAFF	TGTGCCAGCAGCTTTGGGAACACTGAAGCTTTCTTT
.	TRBV28	TRBJ2-1	.	CASTPPPTATYNEQFF	TGTGCCAGCACCCCACCCCCGACCGCGACCTACAATGAGCAGTTCTTC
.	TRBV5-6	TRBJ2-5	TRBD2	CASSLGPGGTQYF	TGTGCCAGCAGCTTGGGTCCGGGGGGGACCCAGTACTTC
.	TRBV6-5	TRBJ2-7	.	CASRPGPGSYEQYF	TGTGCCAGCAGGCCGGGACCGGGCTCCTACGAGCAGTACTTC
.	TRBV21-1	TRBJ2-5	.	CASSKRGRRTGPLRRTKKTQYF	TGTGCCAGCAGCAAAAGGGGGCGGAGGACAGGGCCCCTCCGGAGAACCAAGAAGACCCAGTACTTC
.	TRBV5-6	TRBJ2-3	TRBD2	CASSLPPGLAFRDTQYF	TGTGCCAGCAGCTTGCCCCCGGGACTAGCCTTCAGGGATACGCAGTATTTT
.	TRBV27	TRBJ2-2	.	CASSLSAASGNTGELFF	TGTGCCAGCAGTTTATCGGCCGCCAGCGGAAACACCGGGGAGCTGTTTTTT
.	TRBV5-5	TRBJ2-7	TRBD2	CASSRGGGPPSYF	TGTGCCAGCAGTCGCGGGGGGGGACCCCCGTCGTACTTC
.	TRBV28	TRBJ1-4	.	CASSPVSPREKLFF	TGTGCCAGCAGCCCCGTCAGCCCTCGGGAAAAACTGTTTTTT
once	TRBV5-4	TRBJ1-2	.	CASTNGAGGGGGYTF	TGTGCCAGCACCAACGGGGCAGGTGGAGGAGGGGGCTACACCTTC
.	TRBV28	TRBJ2-1	.	CASSATWTRFF	TGTGCCAGCAGTGCAACATGGACGCGGTTCTTC
.	TRBV5-1	TRBJ2-3	.	CASSQGLGADTQYF	TGCGCCAGCAGCCAAGGACTGGGCGCAGATACGCAGTATTTT
few	TRBV7-6	TRBJ2-7	.	CASSTDRRSYEQYF	TGTGCCAGCAGCACGGACCGACGCTCCTACGAGCAGTACTTC
.	TRBV28	TRBJ2-1	.	CASSLSRGNEQFF	TGTGCCAGCAGTTTATCTCGGGGGAATGAGCAGTTCTTC
.	TRBV4-2	TRBJ1-2	TRBD1	CASSPTAPGQGSGGGYTF	TGTGCCAGCAGCCCTACGGCCCCGGGACAGGGATCAGGGGGTGGCTACACCTTC
.	TRBV4-3	TRBJ2-5	.	CASSQGVGYQETQYF	TGCGCCAGCAGCCAAGGGGTTGGGTACCAAGAGACCCAGTACTTC
.	TRBV29-1	TRBJ2-5	TRBD2	CSAPGAGGLETQYF	TGCAGCGCCCCCGGGGCGGGAGGGTTGGAGACCCAGTACTTC
.	TRBV28	TRBJ1-2	.	CASSSQGGPPRSTF	TGTGCCAGCAGTTCCCAGGGAGGCCCCCCGAGGAGCACCTTC
once	TRBV6-1	TRBJ2-5	.	CASSSVGETQYF	TGTGCCAGCAGCTCCGTGGGGGAGACCCAGTACTTC
.	TRBV7-2	TRBJ2-3	TRBD2	CASSLRREDTDTQYF	TGTGCCAGCAGCTTAAGGCGGGAGGACACAGATACGCAGTATTTT
.	TRBV5-6	TRBJ1-5	.	CASSLHRDGGFWPQHF	TGTGCCAGCAGCTTGCACAGGGATGGAGGGTTTTGGCCCCAGCATTTT
once	TRBV5-1	TRBJ2-7	TRBD2	CASRPGVASGLEQYF	TGCGCCAGCAGGCCCGGGGTGGCTAGCGGGCTCGAGCAGTACTTC
once	TRBV7-6	TRBJ2-1	.	CASSPPPASGPYNEQFF	TGTGCCAGCAGCCCCCCCCCGGCTAGTGGGCCCTACAATGAGCAGTTCTTC
.	TRBV13	TRBJ1-2	.	CASSFGRTTNYGYTF	TGTGCCAGCAGCTTCGGGAGGACCACTAACTATGGCTACACCTTC
.	TRBV11-1	TRBJ2-7	.	CASSPAVSSYEQYF	TGTGCCAGCAGCCCGGCGGTGAGCTCCTACGAGCAGTACTTC
.	TRBV19	TRBJ1-5	.	CASSGAQGSPNSGNQPQHF	TGTGCCAGTAGTGGGGCACAGGGTAGTCCTAATAGCGGCAATCAGCCCCAGCATTTT
.	TRBV30	TRBJ1-6	.	CAWTAGGAAAPLHF	TGTGCCTGGACGGCGGGAGGGGCGGCGGCACCCCTCCACTTT